This TCR beta chain is drawn from a study of CD8 T cells in Susac syndrome. Regarding the study as a whole: The relatively small number of individuals in the TCR sequencing and HLA analysis was acknowledged by the study.

As to this clonotype: The antigen is unknown.

This CDR3 region has 17 residues. With 6 bases clipped from V and 2 bases from J, the junction kept 13 bases outside the gene matches. Germline-derived CDR1 and CDR2 are SGHDT and YYEEEE. About 0.45 to 1 ug RNA was reverse transcribed with random hexamers. An immunoSEQ multiplex PCR generated amplified TCR beta CDR3 products spanning 54 Vbeta and 13 Jbeta. TCRdb called the immunoSEQ multiplex PCR reads again in MiXCR, with one record for every CDR3 protein. The table shows nearly 70,000 distinct CDR3 sequences, with around 95% occurring only once. The control group consisted of healthy donors matched for age and sex.

This receptor was obtained from a human donor in good health. The V call is TRBV5-6, the J call TRBJ2-1; 8 positions agree with TRBD2. Sample: CD8+ T cells from PBMCs. The CDR3 protein is CASTPFKAGETYNEQFF. As DNA, the CDR3 is TGTGCCAGCACCCCCTTTAAAGCGGGGGAGACCTACAATGAGCAGTTCTTC.